What follows are 11 T cell receptor beta chains derived from one specimen sequenced in a study of control samples from healthy donors and cancer patients (dated by TCRdb to 2020 to 2022). Library preparation used the immunoSEQ multiplex PCR assay. Held by TCRdb, this immuneACCESS table contains in-frame sequences only and omits some clones. Under half of the omission traces to an unresolved V gene where checked; the cause of the rest is unknown. Within this sample are some 54,000 clones, with approximately 95% of them counted one time only. Under 2% of the sample lies in the top ten. Sequenced input: blood. The origin of the receptors is a woman aged 30 to 39 in good health.

The CDR3 sequence: CASSLAEGLWETQYF. Here the CDR3 DNA reads TGTGCCAGCAGCTTAGCTGAGGGACTGTGGGAGACCCAGTACTTC. The V and J genes are TRBV7-2 and TRBJ2-5, with D possibly matching TRBD2 (6 bases). This CDR3 comprises 15 residues. Germline CDR1 and CDR2: SGHTA and FQGNSA. V was pared by 0 bases and J by 5 bases, with 13 bases between.

This chain uses TRBV6-5 with TRBJ2-7; maybe TRBD1 (5 bases). The CDR3 runs 14 residues. Germline CDR1 is MNHEY and CDR2 is SVGAGI. The V gene lost 3 bases and the J gene lost 0 bases, with 9 bases spanning the gap. In DNA, the CDR3 is TGTGCCAGCAGTTATGGTGACAGCTCCTACGAGCAGTACTTC. Its protein is CASSYGDSSYEQYF.

V gene TRBV28 combines with J gene TRBJ2-3; TRBD1 or TRBD2 may be the D gene (5 bases each). V was clipped by 5 bases and J by 7 bases, with 16 bases between them. From germline, CDR1 is MDHEN and CDR2 SYDVKM. The CDR3 runs to 14 residues. CDR3 loop: CASSRGSSGYTQYF. In nucleotides, the CDR3 is TGTGCCAGCAGTCGGGGCAGTTCAGGGTATACGCAGTATTTT.

This clone was seen a single time. The V gene is TRBV12-5, the J gene TRBJ2-2; D is uncertain. Trimming stripped 6 bases from V and 8 bases from J, with 13 bases between. This CDR3 has 13 residues. Germline V gene data show CDR1 as LGHNT and CDR2 as FRNRAP. The CDR3 here is CASGPRSWGELFF. The CDR3 nucleotides read TGTGCTAGTGGCCCCCGGTCCTGGGGGGAGCTGTTTTTT.

This clone has only one observation. This chain links TRBV7-2 with TRBJ2-5; D is undetermined. V shed 5 bases and J shed 0 bases, with 13 bases lying between them. The CDR3 consists of 15 residues. CDR1 SGHTA and CDR2 FQGNSA come from the germline V gene. CDR3 sequence (DNA): TGTGCCAGCAGCCTCACTGACGGAAACCAAGAGACCCAGTACTTC. Protein sequence: CASSLTDGNQETQYF.

The rearrangement links TRBV27 to TRBJ1-1; 7 nucleotides agree with TRBD1. CDR1 is MNHEY, CDR2 SMNVEV, per germline (reference sequence). CDR3 length: 13 residues. Trimming took 5 bases from V and 4 from J; bases not matched to a gene: 4. The CDR3 DNA reads as TGTGCCAGCAGTATACAGGGGTTCACTGAAGCTTTCTTT. This codes for CASSIQGFTEAFF.

The CDR3 here is CASSVSGANNEQFF. CDR3 nucleotides: TGTGCCAGCAGTGTGTCGGGGGCGAACAATGAGCAGTTCTTC. J is TRBJ2-1 and V is TRBV2, with D perhaps being TRBD1 or TRBD2 (6 bases each). There are 14 residues in the CDR3. Germline assignment: CDR1 SNHLY and CDR2 FYNNEI. Trimming removed 4 bases from V and 5 bases from J, with 12 bases in between.

The chain uses TRBV28 and TRBJ1-5; D unresolved. The CDR3 spans 16 residues. Trimming took 2 bases from V and 0 from J, leaving 11 bases between them. Germline V CDR1 and CDR2: MDHEN, SYDVKM. The CDR3 sequence: CASSLGPQSSNQPQHF. CDR3 nucleotide sequence: TGTGCCAGCAGTTTAGGCCCGCAGAGTAGCAATCAGCCCCAGCATTTT.

V is TRBV21-1 and J is TRBJ2-1. TRBV21-1 is termed a pseudogene. The CDR3 runs 14 residues. The CDR3 region is CASTGTGPYNEQFF. The CDR3 nucleotides are TGTGCCAGCACAGGGACGGGGCCCTACAATGAGCAGTTCTTC.

This chain joins TRBV9 and TRBJ1-3, with 8 bases that match TRBD1. Germline CDR1 reads SGDLS; CDR2 reads YYNGEE. J lost 2 bases, V lost 3 bases, and 4 bases had no gene match. There are 15 residues in the CDR3. The CDR3, as DNA: TGTGCCAGCAGCGCTGGACAGGGTACTGGAAACACCATATATTTT. Its translation: CASSAGQGTGNTIYF.

This clone was seen once. The chain is built from TRBV2 and TRBJ1-2; no clear D gene. Trimming cost V 3 bases and J 1 base, with 9 bases left between them. Germline values: CDR1 SNHLY, CDR2 FYNNEI. This CDR3 is built from 14 residues. The CDR3 bases are TGTGCCAGCAGTGATGGAGTCGGTAACTATGGCTACACCTTC. Translation: CASSDGVGNYGYTF.